The clone carrying this T cell receptor (beta chain) appeared many times. Its antigen remains unknown. This entry is derived from a study of T cells in Graves' hyperthyroidism and ophthalmopathy. RNA transcripts gave rise to amplified TCR beta CDR3 regions. RT-PCR in the first round (using the HTBI primer set) targeted the TCR CDR3. Each CDR3 protein is one row after TCRdb ran MiXCR on the multiplex PCR reads. The sample contains about 720,000 distinct CDR3 sequences, around 20% of which appear only once. The CDR3 has 14 amino acids. V was clipped by 6 bases and J by 4 bases; unmatched bases: 7. Germline CDR1 and CDR2: DFQATT and SNEGSKA (reference sequence). Points from the study as a whole: Clonotypes that were expanded in thyroid above 0.001 mostly appeared in blood too. Before onset, by a median of about six months, the model predicted ophthalmopathy.

Sequencing input: blood. This clonotype was sampled from a woman aged 50 to 65 with Graves' hyperthyroidism that later progressed to Graves' ophthalmopathy. This chain joins TRBV20-1 and TRBJ1-2; 11 bases agree with TRBD1. The CDR3 region is CSAPTGTGGYGYTF. DNA for the CDR3: TGCAGTGCGCCAACCGGGACAGGGGGCTATGGCTACACCTTC.